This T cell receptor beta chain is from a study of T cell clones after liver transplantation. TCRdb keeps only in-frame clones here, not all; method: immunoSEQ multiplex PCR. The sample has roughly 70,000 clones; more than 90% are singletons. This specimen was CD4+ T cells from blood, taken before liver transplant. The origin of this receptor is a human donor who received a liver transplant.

The CDR3 DNA sequence: TGTGCCTCAGCGGGGACCTACAATGAGCAGTTCTTC. It codes for CASAGTYNEQFF. This rearrangement joins TRBV25-1 to TRBJ2-1; 7 nucleotides agree with TRBD2. Per germline, CDR1 MGHDK and CDR2 SYGVNS. The CDR3 has 12 amino acids. The ends lost 11 bases at V and 2 bases at J; junction bases unmatched: 3.